These T cell receptor beta chains were read from a single sample in a study of blood T cell repertoires in COVID-19. Clones were sequenced by immunoSEQ multiplex PCR, and TCRdb holds only the in-frame ones, with some missing. The sample lists roughly 250,000 clones, about 83% occurring once. The sample was peripheral blood. These receptors came from a man between 40 and 49 years old with active or convalescent COVID-19. Both conserved end residues are part of each CDR3. Fields, in order: J gene, V gene, CDR3 length, CDR3 protein.

J gene: TRBJ1-1
V gene: TRBV30
CDR3 length: 14
CDR3 protein: CAWRRQGPGTEAFF

J gene: TRBJ2-3
V gene: TRBV28
CDR3 length: 13
CDR3 protein: CASSADWTDTQYF

J gene: TRBJ2-7
V gene: TRBV7-8
CDR3 length: 14
CDR3 protein: CASSLAEGGYEQYF

J gene: TRBJ1-2
V gene: TRBV6-6
CDR3 length: 13
CDR3 protein: CASRQARQYGYTF

J gene: TRBJ1-1
V gene: TRBV7-9
CDR3 length: 15
CDR3 protein: CASSQARGANTEAFF

J gene: TRBJ2-1
V gene: TRBV4-2
CDR3 length: 14
CDR3 protein: CASSPRQGNYEQFF

J gene: TRBJ2-1
V gene: TRBV29-1
CDR3 length: 11
CDR3 protein: CSARGGNEQFF

J gene: TRBJ2-3
V gene: TRBV5-1
CDR3 length: 15
CDR3 protein: CASSSSGPSTDTQYF

J gene: TRBJ2-7
V gene: TRBV19
CDR3 length: 14
CDR3 protein: CASSPSTGDREQYF

J gene: TRBJ1-1
V gene: TRBV7-3
CDR3 length: 14
CDR3 protein: CASSSHGGGTEAFF

J gene: TRBJ1-1
V gene: TRBV18
CDR3 length: 15
CDR3 protein: CASSPGQGVGTEAFF

J gene: TRBJ2-5
V gene: TRBV5-1
CDR3 length: 14
CDR3 protein: CASSGGQFQETQYF

J gene: TRBJ2-7
V gene: TRBV4-1
CDR3 length: 14
CDR3 protein: CASSQTASEGEQYF

J gene: TRBJ1-2
V gene: TRBV5-4
CDR3 length: 16
CDR3 protein: CASSHFVDTPNYGYTF

J gene: TRBJ2-2
V gene: TRBV11-2
CDR3 length: 15
CDR3 protein: CASSLTGEGTGELFF

J gene: TRBJ2-5
V gene: TRBV7-9
CDR3 length: 16
CDR3 protein: CASSPNRGGLQETQYF

J gene: TRBJ1-5
V gene: TRBV19
CDR3 length: 15
CDR3 protein: CASTLLQGGNQPQHF

J gene: TRBJ1-2
V gene: TRBV28
CDR3 length: 17
CDR3 protein: CASRHLDWTGGERGYTF

J gene: TRBJ2-7
V gene: TRBV7-8
CDR3 length: 14
CDR3 protein: CASSTTTGYYEQYF

J gene: TRBJ2-1
V gene: TRBV5-4
CDR3 length: 15
CDR3 protein: CASSPDRRGYNEQFF

J gene: TRBJ1-2
V gene: TRBV30
CDR3 length: 11
CDR3 protein: CAWSGLYGYTF

J gene: TRBJ1-1
V gene: TRBV30
CDR3 length: 13
CDR3 protein: CAWSHRGETEAFF

J gene: TRBJ1-2
V gene: TRBV2
CDR3 length: 15
CDR3 protein: CASSARTGPNYGYTF

J gene: TRBJ1-5
V gene: TRBV27
CDR3 length: 15
CDR3 protein: CASSLEGVGNQPQHF

J gene: TRBJ2-3
V gene: TRBV19
CDR3 length: 14
CDR3 protein: CASTPLGGLDTQYF

J gene: TRBJ2-1
V gene: TRBV2
CDR3 length: 15
CDR3 protein: CASRPDRGTYNEQFF

J gene: TRBJ2-5
V gene: TRBV7-7
CDR3 length: 13
CDR3 protein: CASSLLPQETQYF

J gene: TRBJ2-4
V gene: TRBV19
CDR3 length: 13
CDR3 protein: CASSTVYGNIQYF

J gene: TRBJ1-2
V gene: TRBV18
CDR3 length: 16
CDR3 protein: CASSPGTDTTNYGYTF

J gene: TRBJ2-7
V gene: TRBV9
CDR3 length: 14
CDR3 protein: CASSVEDSTYEQYF

J gene: TRBJ1-5
V gene: TRBV5-4
CDR3 length: 18
CDR3 protein: CASLPGITRVDSNQPQHF

J gene: TRBJ2-1
V gene: TRBV12-3/TRBV12-4
CDR3 length: 13
CDR3 protein: CASSLDFYNEQFF

J gene: TRBJ2-7
V gene: TRBV3-1/TRBV3-2
CDR3 length: 15
CDR3 protein: CASSPRTGEAYEQYF

J gene: TRBJ1-5
V gene: TRBV9
CDR3 length: 15
CDR3 protein: CASSPGVSGGQPQHF

J gene: TRBJ1-2
V gene: TRBV7-9
CDR3 length: 13
CDR3 protein: CASSPQGSYGYTF

J gene: TRBJ2-7
V gene: TRBV30
CDR3 length: 11
CDR3 protein: CAWSETYEQYF

J gene: TRBJ1-5
V gene: TRBV5-8
CDR3 length: 16
CDR3 protein: CASTTRIQGWDQPQHF

J gene: TRBJ2-5
V gene: TRBV29-1
CDR3 length: 13
CDR3 protein: CSVGRDYQETQYF

J gene: TRBJ1-1
V gene: TRBV11-3
CDR3 length: 18
CDR3 protein: CASSLDGVRHSRNTEAFF

J gene: TRBJ1-2
V gene: TRBV5-1
CDR3 length: 15
CDR3 protein: CASSIGVRVIDGYTF